Following are 16 T cell receptor beta chains from one sample sequenced in a study of a mutant IDH1 vaccine in newly diagnosed glioma. No cognate antigen is known for these TCRs. Described time point: week 5, during vaccination. Doses comprised 300 ug of mutant IDH1 20-mer peptide each, plus topical imiquimod. The method was immunoSEQ multiplex PCR; TCRdb's version includes in-frame clones alone and lacks a portion of them. The top ten hold roughly 5.1% of the sample, which has 60,000 or so clones, 85% to 90% seen once. The source material was PBMCs, sampled from a glioma patient whose treatment included an IDH1 peptide vaccine. The receptors here all came from a woman aged 35 to 49 with glioma.

The rearrangement links TRBV6-6 to TRBJ2-7, with 8 bases aligning to TRBD2. V trimming: 3 bases; J trimming: 3 bases; junction bases outside the gene matches: 7. The CDR3 runs to 15 residues. Germline V gene lookup returns CDR1 MNHNY and CDR2 SVGAGI (reference sequence). As DNA, the CDR3 is TGTGCCAGCAGTTATACACTAGCGGAGGACTACGAGCAGTACTTC. The encoded protein is CASSYTLAEDYEQYF.

CDR3 loop: CASSDERLLEKLFF. Here the CDR3 DNA reads TGTGCCAGCAGTGATGAGAGGCTTCTTGAAAAACTGTTTTTT. V usage is TRBV2 and J usage is TRBJ1-4; unclear D gene. The CDR3 loop spans 14 amino acids. CDR1 is SNHLY and CDR2 is FYNNEI in the germline V gene. V was pared by 3 bases and J by 7 bases, with 12 bases between.

This rearrangement joins TRBV28 to TRBJ1-3; no clear D gene. V lost 3 bases and J 0 bases, leaving 6 bases between the germline ends. Germline CDR1 and CDR2: MDHEN and SYDVKM. This CDR3 has 14 residues. In DNA form, the CDR3 reads TGTGCCAGCAGTTTGGTGTACTCTGGAAACACCATATATTTT. Its translation: CASSLVYSGNTIYF.

V and J are TRBV29-1 and TRBJ2-3; the D gene is possibly TRBD1 (5 bases). CDR3 length equals 14 residues. Trimming cost V 4 bases and J 4 bases, with 15 bases left between them. Germline loops: CDR1 SQVTM, CDR2 ANQGSEA. Written as DNA, the CDR3 is TGCAGCGTTGCTTTTCAGGGTAGAGCAGATACGCAGTATTTT. It yields the protein CSVAFQGRADTQYF.

CDR3 in amino acids: CASSQELGLGGPQPQHF. Here the CDR3 DNA reads TGCGCCAGCAGCCAAGAATTGGGCTTAGGGGGCCCTCAGCCCCAGCATTTT. The chain is built from TRBV4-1 and TRBJ1-5; 7 positions match TRBD1. CDR1 MGHRA and CDR2 YSYEKL come from the germline V gene. This CDR3 is built from 17 residues. The junction had 11 bases not matched to a gene; V was cut back by 0 bases and J by 6 bases.

V and J are TRBV6-5 and TRBJ2-7, with a possible D match to TRBD2 (7 bases). Per germline, CDR1 MNHEY and CDR2 SVGAGI. The germline V and J ends were trimmed by 0 bases and 4 bases, with 16 bases remaining between them. The CDR3 runs 16 residues. As DNA, the CDR3 is TGTGCCAGCAGTTACTCGATGACGGGGGGCGGGTACGAGCAGTACTTC. Protein sequence: CASSYSMTGGGYEQYF.

The chain links TRBV10-3 to TRBJ2-3; no clear D gene. CDR1 and CDR2 (germline): ENHRY, SYGVKD. The length of the CDR3 is 14 residues. V lost 3 bases, J lost 0 bases, and 7 bases lay in between. The CDR3 sequence: CAISEGKSTDTQYF. In DNA form, the CDR3 reads TGTGCCATCAGTGAAGGCAAAAGCACAGATACGCAGTATTTT.

The chain has TRBV20-1 and TRBJ1-2; D is perhaps TRBD1 (5 bases). Germline V gene sequence: CDR1 DFQATT, CDR2 SNEGSKA (reference sequence). The CDR3 is 11 residues long. Trimming shortened V by 4 bases and J by 6 bases, and 9 bases separated the two germline ends. The CDR3 bases are TGCAGTGCTACAGGGAGGGATGGCTACACCTTC. Amino acid sequence: CSATGRDGYTF.

This clone was seen once. The chain combines TRBV7-8 with TRBJ1-1, with D unclear. The ends were cut back, 5 bases at V and 0 bases at J, with 7 bases in the middle. The CDR3 totals 13 residues. The germline CDR1 and CDR2 sequences are SGHVS and FQNEAQ. In DNA, the CDR3 is TGTGCCAGCAGCCTGTCAGTGAACACTGAAGCTTTCTTT. Translating gives CASSLSVNTEAFF.

About this clone itself: Mismatch with germline at one junction end may stem from a read error. The chain uses TRBV6-5 and TRBJ2-1; D is ambiguous. This CDR3 is built from 10 residues. Germline V gives CDR1 MNHEY, CDR2 SVGAGI. The CDR3 protein is CASSYSEQFF. CDR3 nucleotides: TGTGCCAGCAGCTACTCAGAGCAGTTCTTC.

This chain uses TRBV9 with TRBJ1-1; no reliable D call. Germline-derived CDR1 and CDR2 are SGDLS and YYNGEE. This CDR3 is built from 15 residues. V was clipped by 0 bases and J by 1 base, with 10 bases between them. This chain's CDR3 is CASSVVPSGNTEAFF. In nucleotides, the CDR3 is TGTGCCAGCAGCGTAGTCCCCTCGGGGAACACTGAAGCTTTCTTT.

This clone came up once. The gene calls are TRBV6-4 and TRBJ2-7; D gene ambiguous. Germline V gene data show CDR1 as MRHNA and CDR2 as SNTAGT. The CDR3 is 13 residues long. Trimming removed 8 bases from V and 6 bases from J, with 17 bases in between. CDR3 nucleotide sequence: TGTGCCAGCGCCCAGGACGACACTACCGAGCAGTACTTC. Its translation is CASAQDDTTEQYF.

The chain links TRBV7-2 to TRBJ1-5; TRBD1 matches at 7 bases. The germline V gene encodes CDR1 SGHTA and CDR2 FQGNSA. There are 16 residues in the CDR3. Trimming at V came to 5 bases and at J to 3 bases, leaving 10 bases not matched to a gene. Here the CDR3 reads CASSRGGALSNQPQHF. CDR3 DNA sequence: TGTGCCAGCAGCCGAGGGGGCGCGTTATCCAATCAGCCCCAGCATTTT.

Remarks on this clone: Other DNA sequences from this sample encode an identical CDR3 as well. V and J are TRBV5-1 and TRBJ2-5; no clear D gene. Germline lookup yields CDR1 SGHRS and CDR2 YFSETQ. The CDR3 is 11 amino acids. Trimming shortened V by 0 bases and J by 5 bases, and 2 bases separated the two germline ends. The CDR3 is CASSLEETQYF. In nucleotides, the CDR3 is TGCGCCAGCAGCTTGGAGGAGACCCAGTACTTC.

CDR3 DNA sequence: TGTGCCAGCAGTTACCGAGGGCGGTTGAACACTGAAGCTTTCTTT. This translates into CASSYRGRLNTEAFF. The rearrangement joins TRBV6-5 to TRBJ1-1; D not certain. CDR1 is MNHEY and CDR2 is SVGAGI in the germline V gene. Trimming cost V 2 bases and J 0 bases, with 10 bases left between them. CDR3 length equals 15 residues.

This chain uses TRBV2 with TRBJ2-1; D might be TRBD2 (6 bases). The germline gives CDR1 SNHLY, CDR2 FYNNEI. V shed 4 bases and J shed 9 bases, with 13 bases lying between them. The CDR3 length is 13 residues. The DNA for the CDR3 is TGTGCCAGCAGTGGACTAGTGCTGAGTGAGCAGTTCTTC. Encoded protein: CASSGLVLSEQFF.